What follows are 3 T cell receptor beta chains derived from one specimen sequenced in a study of cytomegalovirus exposure and HLA in healthy donors (dated by TCRdb to the late 2010s). Library prep was done by the immunoSEQ multiplex PCR assay. A mixture of 60 forward primers for TCR Vbeta segments and 13 reverse primers for TCR Jbeta segments was used in the multiplex PCR. The table comes from immuneACCESS by way of TCRdb, which keeps in-frame sequences with V and J called. Part of the clones is missing from these tables; in studies checked, under half for an unresolved V gene and the rest for unknown reasons. The sample contains about 200,000 clones, less than 90% of them found a single time. The ten largest clones take up less than 0.35% of the sample. Sequenced: PBMCs. These receptors all come from a woman in her 30s in good health and CMV-seronegative.

The rearrangement joins TRBV7-9 to TRBJ2-1; 7 nucleotides agree with TRBD2. Germline V CDR1 and CDR2: SEHNR, FQNEAQ (reference sequence). This CDR3 has 16 residues. Trimming cost V 0 bases and J 0 bases; bases outside gene matches: 2. CDR3 sequence: CASSLALAGSYNEQFF. As DNA, the CDR3 is TGTGCCAGCAGCTTAGCTTTAGCGGGCTCCTACAATGAGCAGTTCTTC.

V and J are TRBV13 and TRBJ2-5, with 14 bases fitting TRBD2. From germline, CDR1 is PRHDT and CDR2 FYEKMQ (reference sequence). V was pared by 6 bases and J by 4 bases, with 7 bases of the junction left unmatched. This CDR3 spans 16 amino acids. The CDR3 loop reads CASSLGLAGVAETQYF. CDR3 DNA sequence: TGTGCCAGCAGTTTGGGACTAGCGGGAGTCGCAGAGACCCAGTACTTC.

The rearrangement links TRBV28 to TRBJ2-2; tentative D call: TRBD1 (5 bases). The V end lost 6 bases, the J end lost 2 bases, and 7 bases lay between the germline ends. The CDR3 sequence is 13 residues long. Germline V gives CDR1 MDHEN, CDR2 SYDVKM. This chain's CDR3 is CASRGQNTGELFF. The CDR3 region has the DNA TGTGCCAGCAGAGGACAAAACACCGGGGAGCTGTTTTTT.